Listed below are T cell receptor beta chains from one sample, sequenced in a study of T cell responses to AZD1222 COVID-19 vaccine. Repertoires were generated with immunoSEQ multiplex PCR, while TCRdb's copy carries only in-frame clones and drops some. This repertoire shows about 150,000 clones, about nine tenths found once; its top ten account for 3.2%. Here the sequenced sample was peripheral blood, taken 28 days after the second AZD1222 dose. These receptors all stem from an adult who received the AZD1222 COVID-19 vaccine. Each CDR3 is given with its conserved first and last residue. D genes are given only for firm matches. Not all rows give a size; the values are once, few, many and, for expanded clones, a class.

size,V,D,J,DNA,CDR3
.,TRBV5-1,TRBD1,TRBJ1-1,TGCGCCAGCAGCTTGGAAGGGGGCGAACTTATTGTCGGGGACACTGAAGCTTTCTTT,CASSLEGGELIVGDTEAFF
.,TRBV27,.,TRBJ1-6,TGTGCCAGCAGTTGGGGGGACTCACCCCTCCACTTT,CASSWGDSPLHF
.,TRBV29-1,.,TRBJ1-2,TGCAGCGTTGTTAGGACTCAACCCAACGGCTACACCTTC,CSVVRTQPNGYTF
.,TRBV10-2,.,TRBJ2-7,TGCGCCAGCAGTGAAGCTTACGAGCAGTACTTC,CASSEAYEQYF
.,TRBV25-1,.,TRBJ2-7,TGTGCCAGCGGCAGAGTTTCCGGGACTCATATTTACGAGCAGTACTTC,CASGRVSGTHIYEQYF
.,TRBV6-5,.,TRBJ1-1,TGTGCCAGCAGTCAGAACAGGGAGGGCACTGAAGCTTTCTTT,CASSQNREGTEAFF
.,TRBV19,.,TRBJ1-1,TGTGCCAGTAGTACGTCCGGGACGGTGAACACTGAAGCTTTCTTT,CASSTSGTVNTEAFF
.,TRBV12-5,TRBD2,TRBJ2-3,TGTGCTAGTGGTTTGGTACTAGCGGGAGGGCCTGGCGATACGCAGTATTTT,CASGLVLAGGPGDTQYF
.,TRBV21-1,.,TRBJ1-2,TGTGCCAGCACTCAAGCGGGGGGCGGCTACACCTTC,CASTQAGGGYTF
.,TRBV11-2,.,TRBJ1-3,TGTGCCAGCAGCTTAGGCCGACAGTCCTCTGGAAACACCATATATTTT,CASSLGRQSSGNTIYF
.,TRBV6-5,.,TRBJ2-7,TGTGCCAGCAGTTACTCGATTGGGCCTCTCCACGAGCAGTACTTC,CASSYSIGPLHEQYF
.,TRBV2,TRBD1,TRBJ1-5,TGTGCCAGCAGTGTCCTGGGACAGGGAGTTGAGCCCCAGCATTTT,CASSVLGQGVEPQHF
once,TRBV5-1,.,TRBJ2-7,TGCGCCAGCAGCTTTGCGGGTATCTACGAGCAGTACTTC,CASSFAGIYEQYF
.,TRBV6-5,.,TRBJ1-1,TGTGCCAGCAGTTCCCCGACGGGGAACACTGAAGCTTTCTTT,CASSSPTGNTEAFF
.,TRBV3-1/TRBV3-2,.,TRBJ2-3,TGTGCCAGCAGCCAAGGACAGGTTAGCACAGATACGCAGTATTTT,CASSQGQVSTDTQYF
.,TRBV6-5,TRBD2,TRBJ2-1,TGTGCCAGCAGTAGTAGCGGGGTTTACAATGAGCAGTTCTTC,CASSSSGVYNEQFF
.,TRBV27,.,TRBJ2-7,TGTGCCAGCAGTTCTCGAGACCGAATTACCTACGACGAGCAGTACTTC,CASSSRDRITYDEQYF
.,TRBV5-5,.,TRBJ1-2,TGTGCCAGCAGCCTCGACAGGCTTAACTATGGCTACACCTTC,CASSLDRLNYGYTF
.,TRBV7-2,.,TRBJ1-1,TGTGCCAGCAGCCTAGGCTTGGCTGAGACAGGCTCGTTGAACACTGAAGCTTTCTTT,CASSLGLAETGSLNTEAFF
.,TRBV18,.,TRBJ2-1,TGTGCCAGCTCACCACCACCCCACTACAATGAGCAGTTCTTC,CASSPPPHYNEQFF
.,TRBV15,.,TRBJ1-1,TGTGCCACCTACCCCTCCTCGGGGGCGACGAACACTGAAGCTTTCTTT,CATYPSSGATNTEAFF
.,TRBV27,TRBD1,TRBJ1-5,TGTGCCAGCGGTGAAACAGGGGGCATAAAGCCCCAGCATTTT,CASGETGGIKPQHF